This TCR beta chain is drawn from a study of blood T cells in healthy people across ages. Isolated PBMCs totaled at least 7 million in each sample. The CDR3 covers 15 residues. Germline V gene sequence: CDR1 SGHDT, CDR2 YYEEEE. Sample-barcoded 5' priming and a J-beta primer mix drove a second PCR of about 6 to 12 cycles. MiXCR, run by TCRdb on the 5' RACE reads, gives a single entry per CDR3 protein. This sample has around 580,000 distinct CDR3 sequences; 47% occur once, and the top ten carry around 23%. The TCR sequence derives from a man aged 80 or over in good health. The sequenced sample consisted of blood. The chain links TRBV5-6 to TRBJ2-5; the match to TRBD1 covers 7 bases. With the DNA end fitting TRBJ2-7 better, the J assignment may be wrong. DNA for the CDR3: TGTGCCAGCAGCAGTTATAGACAGGGAGAGCACGAGCAGTACTTC. Residues: CASSSYRQGEHEQYF.